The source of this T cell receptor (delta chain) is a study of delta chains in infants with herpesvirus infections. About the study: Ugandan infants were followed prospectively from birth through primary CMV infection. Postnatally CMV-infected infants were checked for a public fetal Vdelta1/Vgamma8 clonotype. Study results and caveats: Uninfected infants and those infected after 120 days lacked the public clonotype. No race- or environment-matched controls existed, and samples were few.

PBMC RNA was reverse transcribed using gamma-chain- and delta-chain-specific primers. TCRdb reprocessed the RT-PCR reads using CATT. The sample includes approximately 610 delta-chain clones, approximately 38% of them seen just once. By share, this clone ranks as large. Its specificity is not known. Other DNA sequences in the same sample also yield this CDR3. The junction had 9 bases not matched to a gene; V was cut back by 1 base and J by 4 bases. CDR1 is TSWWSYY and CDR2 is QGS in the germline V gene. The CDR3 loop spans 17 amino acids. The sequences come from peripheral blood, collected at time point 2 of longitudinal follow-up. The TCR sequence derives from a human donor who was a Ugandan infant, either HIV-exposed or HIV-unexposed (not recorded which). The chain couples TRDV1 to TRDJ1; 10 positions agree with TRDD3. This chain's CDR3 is CALGERDVLGDCDKLIF. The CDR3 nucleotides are TGTGCTCTTGGGGAACGGGATGTACTGGGGGATTGCGATAAACTCATCTTT.